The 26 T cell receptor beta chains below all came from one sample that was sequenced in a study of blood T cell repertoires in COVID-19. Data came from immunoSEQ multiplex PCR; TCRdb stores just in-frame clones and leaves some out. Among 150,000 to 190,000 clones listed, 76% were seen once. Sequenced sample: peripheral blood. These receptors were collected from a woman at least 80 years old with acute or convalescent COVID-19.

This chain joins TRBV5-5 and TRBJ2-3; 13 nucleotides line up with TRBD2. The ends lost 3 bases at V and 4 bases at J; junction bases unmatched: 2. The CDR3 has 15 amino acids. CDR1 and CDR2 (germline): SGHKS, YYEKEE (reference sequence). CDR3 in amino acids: CASSSLAGGSDTQYF. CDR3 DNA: TGTGCCAGCAGCTCACTAGCGGGAGGGTCAGATACGCAGTATTTT.

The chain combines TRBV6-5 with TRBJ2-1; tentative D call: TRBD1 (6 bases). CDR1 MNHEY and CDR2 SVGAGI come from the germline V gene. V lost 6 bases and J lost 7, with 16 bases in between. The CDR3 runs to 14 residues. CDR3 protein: CASRQTGLWNEQFF. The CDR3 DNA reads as TGTGCCAGCAGACAAACAGGGTTGTGGAATGAGCAGTTCTTC.

The CDR3 nucleotides read TGTGCCAGCAGCTTCAGTAGGGGGGAGCAGTACTTC. As protein: CASSFSRGEQYF. V usage is TRBV7-8 and J usage is TRBJ2-7; D might be TRBD1 (6 bases). CDR3 length: 12 amino acids. The V and J ends lost 3 bases and 7 bases respectively, with 10 bases between them. CDR1 and CDR2 from the germline V gene are SGHVS and FQNEAQ. Combining the CDR3 with reference TRBV7-8 and TRBJ2-7 gives the whole variable domain GAGVSQSPRYKVAKRGQDVALRCDPISGHVSLFWYQQALGQGPEFLTYFQNEAQLDKSGLPSDRFFAERPEGSVSTLKIQRTQQEDSAVYLCASSFSRGEQYFGPGTRLTVT.

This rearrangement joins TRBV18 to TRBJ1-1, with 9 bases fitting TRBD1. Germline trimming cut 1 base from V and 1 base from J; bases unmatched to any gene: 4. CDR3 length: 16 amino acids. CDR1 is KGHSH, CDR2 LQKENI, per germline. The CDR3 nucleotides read TGTGCCAGCTCACCACGAGAGGACAGGGGGAACACTGAAGCTTTCTTT. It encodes CASSPREDRGNTEAFF.

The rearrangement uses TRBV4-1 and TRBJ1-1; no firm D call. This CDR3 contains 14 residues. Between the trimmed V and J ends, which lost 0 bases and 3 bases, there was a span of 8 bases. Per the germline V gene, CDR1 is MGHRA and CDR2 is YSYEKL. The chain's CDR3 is CASSQEAGDTEAFF. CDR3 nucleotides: TGCGCCAGCAGCCAAGAGGCGGGTGACACTGAAGCTTTCTTT.

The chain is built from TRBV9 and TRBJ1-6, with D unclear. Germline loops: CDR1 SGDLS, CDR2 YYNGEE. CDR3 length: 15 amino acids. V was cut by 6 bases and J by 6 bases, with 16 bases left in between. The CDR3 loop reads CASNPSGLTNSPLHF. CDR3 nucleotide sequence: TGTGCCAGCAACCCGAGCGGACTGACTAATTCACCCCTCCACTTT.

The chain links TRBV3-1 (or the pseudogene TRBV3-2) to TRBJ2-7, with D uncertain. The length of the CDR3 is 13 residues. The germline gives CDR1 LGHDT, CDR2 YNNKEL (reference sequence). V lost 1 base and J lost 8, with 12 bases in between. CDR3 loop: CASSQAVSPKQYF. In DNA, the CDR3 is TGTGCCAGCAGCCAAGCGGTATCCCCCAAGCAGTACTTC.

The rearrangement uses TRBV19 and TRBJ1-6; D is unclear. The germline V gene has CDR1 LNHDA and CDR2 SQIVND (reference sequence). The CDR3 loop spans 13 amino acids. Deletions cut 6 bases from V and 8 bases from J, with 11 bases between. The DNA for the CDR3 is TGTGCCAGTAGGCGGACTAGAGATTCACCCCTCCACTTT. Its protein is CASRRTRDSPLHF.

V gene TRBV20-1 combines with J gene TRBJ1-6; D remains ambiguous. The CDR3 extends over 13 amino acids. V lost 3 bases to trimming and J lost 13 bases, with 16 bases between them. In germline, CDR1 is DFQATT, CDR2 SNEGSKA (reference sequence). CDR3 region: CSASRGVGFPLHF. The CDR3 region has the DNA TGCAGTGCTAGTCGCGGGGTGGGTTTCCCCCTCCACTTT.

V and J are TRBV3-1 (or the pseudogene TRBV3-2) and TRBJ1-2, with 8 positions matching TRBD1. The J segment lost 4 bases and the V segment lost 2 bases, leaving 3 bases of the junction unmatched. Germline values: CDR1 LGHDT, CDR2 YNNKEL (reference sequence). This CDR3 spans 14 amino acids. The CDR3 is CASSQQGASYGYTF. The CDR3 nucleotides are TGTGCCAGCAGCCAACAGGGGGCTAGCTATGGCTACACCTTC.

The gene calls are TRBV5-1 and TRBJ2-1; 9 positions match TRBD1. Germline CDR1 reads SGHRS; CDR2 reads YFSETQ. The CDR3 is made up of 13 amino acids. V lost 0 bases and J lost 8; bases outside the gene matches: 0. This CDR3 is CASSLGDRDEQFF. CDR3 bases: TGCGCCAGCAGCTTGGGGGACAGGGATGAGCAGTTCTTC.

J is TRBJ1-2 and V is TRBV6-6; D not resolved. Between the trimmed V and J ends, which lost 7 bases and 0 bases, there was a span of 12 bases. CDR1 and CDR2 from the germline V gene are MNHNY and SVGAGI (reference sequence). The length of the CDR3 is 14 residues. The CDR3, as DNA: TGTGCCAGCACCTCACAGACGGCTAACTATGGCTACACCTTC. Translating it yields CASTSQTANYGYTF.

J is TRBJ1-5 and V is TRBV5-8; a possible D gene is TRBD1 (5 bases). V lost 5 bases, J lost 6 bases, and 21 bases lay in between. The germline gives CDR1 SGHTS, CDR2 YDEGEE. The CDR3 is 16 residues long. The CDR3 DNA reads TGTGCCAGCAGTCGAAATGGACGGGGACTAGGTCAGCCCCAGCATTTT. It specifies CASSRNGRGLGQPQHF. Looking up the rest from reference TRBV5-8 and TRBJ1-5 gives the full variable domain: EAGVTQSPTHLIKTRGQQATLRCSPISGHTSVYWYQQALGLGLQFLLWYDEGEERNRGNFPPRFSGRQFPNYSSELNVNALELEDSALYLCASSRNGRGLGQPQHFGDGTRLSIL.

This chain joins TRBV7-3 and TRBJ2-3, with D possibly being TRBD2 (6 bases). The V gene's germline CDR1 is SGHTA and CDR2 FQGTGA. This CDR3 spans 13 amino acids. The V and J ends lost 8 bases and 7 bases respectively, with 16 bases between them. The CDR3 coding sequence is TGTGCCAGCGGGGCGGGGAGCTCACATACGCAGTATTTT. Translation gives CASGAGSSHTQYF.

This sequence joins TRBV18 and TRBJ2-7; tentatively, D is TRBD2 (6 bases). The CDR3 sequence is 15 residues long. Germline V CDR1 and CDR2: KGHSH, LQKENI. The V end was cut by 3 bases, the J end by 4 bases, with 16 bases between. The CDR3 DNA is TGTGCCAGCTCACCCCCGGTCGGGGGACGTTACGAGCAGTACTTC. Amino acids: CASSPPVGGRYEQYF. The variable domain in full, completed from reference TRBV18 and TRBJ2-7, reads NAGVMQNPRHLVRRRGQEARLRCSPMKGHSHVYWYRQLPEEGLKFMVYLQKENIIDESGMPKERFSAEFPKEGPSILRIQQVVRGDSAAYFCASSPPVGGRYEQYFGPGTRLTVT.

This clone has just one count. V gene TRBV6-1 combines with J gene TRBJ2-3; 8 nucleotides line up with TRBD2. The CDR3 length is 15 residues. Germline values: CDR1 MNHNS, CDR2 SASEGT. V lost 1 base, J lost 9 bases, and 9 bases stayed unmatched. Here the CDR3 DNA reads TGTGCCAGCAGTGAAGTAGGGACTAGGAGGGGCACGCAGTATTTT. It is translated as CASSEVGTRRGTQYF.

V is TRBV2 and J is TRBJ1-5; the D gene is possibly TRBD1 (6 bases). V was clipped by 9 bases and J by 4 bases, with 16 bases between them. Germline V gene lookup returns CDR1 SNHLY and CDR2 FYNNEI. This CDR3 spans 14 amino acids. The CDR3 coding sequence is TGTGCCAGTCAGATGGGGACACTGAATCAGCCCCAGCATTTT. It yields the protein CASQMGTLNQPQHF.

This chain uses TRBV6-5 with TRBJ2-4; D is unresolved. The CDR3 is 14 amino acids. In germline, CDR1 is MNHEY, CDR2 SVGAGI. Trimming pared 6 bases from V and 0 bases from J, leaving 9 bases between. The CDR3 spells CASRPAIAKNIQYF. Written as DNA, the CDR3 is TGTGCCAGCAGACCCGCTATAGCCAAAAACATTCAGTACTTC.

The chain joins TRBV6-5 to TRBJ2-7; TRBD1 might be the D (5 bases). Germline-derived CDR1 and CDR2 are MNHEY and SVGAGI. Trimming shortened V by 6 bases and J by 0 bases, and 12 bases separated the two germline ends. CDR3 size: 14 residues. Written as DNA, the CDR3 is TGTGCCAGCAGCCCCGAGACAGTCTCCTACGAGCAGTACTTC. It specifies CASSPETVSYEQYF.

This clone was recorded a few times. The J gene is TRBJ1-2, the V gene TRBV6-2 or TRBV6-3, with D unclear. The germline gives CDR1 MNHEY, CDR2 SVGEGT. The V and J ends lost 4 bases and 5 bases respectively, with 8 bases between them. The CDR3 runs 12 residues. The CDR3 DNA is TGTGCCAGCAGTTCCACAACGTATGGCTACACCTTC. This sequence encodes CASSSTTYGYTF.

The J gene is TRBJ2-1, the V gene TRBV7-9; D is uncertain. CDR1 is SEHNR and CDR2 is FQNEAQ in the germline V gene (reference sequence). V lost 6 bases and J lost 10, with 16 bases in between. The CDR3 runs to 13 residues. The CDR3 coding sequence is TGTGCCAGCAGTCAAGACCGTTTCGGGGAGCAGTTCTTC. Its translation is CASSQDRFGEQFF. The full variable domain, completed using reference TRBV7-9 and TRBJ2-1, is DTGVSQNPRHKITKRGQNVTFRCDPISEHNRLYWYRQTLGQGPEFLTYFQNEAQLEKSRLLSDRFSAERPKGSFSTLEIQRTEQGDSAMYLCASSQDRFGEQFFGPGTRLTVL.

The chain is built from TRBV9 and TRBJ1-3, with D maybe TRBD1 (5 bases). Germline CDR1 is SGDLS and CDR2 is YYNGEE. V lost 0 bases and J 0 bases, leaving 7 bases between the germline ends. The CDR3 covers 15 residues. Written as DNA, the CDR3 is TGTGCCAGCAGCGTAGGGGGCCTCTCTGGAAACACCATATATTTT. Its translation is CASSVGGLSGNTIYF.

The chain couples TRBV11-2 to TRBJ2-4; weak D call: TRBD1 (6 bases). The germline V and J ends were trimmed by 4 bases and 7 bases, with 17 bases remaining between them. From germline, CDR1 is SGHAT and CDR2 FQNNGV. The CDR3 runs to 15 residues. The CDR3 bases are TGTGCCAGCAGCTCCCTGGACAGAGAGGGGAACATTCAGTACTTC. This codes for CASSSLDREGNIQYF.

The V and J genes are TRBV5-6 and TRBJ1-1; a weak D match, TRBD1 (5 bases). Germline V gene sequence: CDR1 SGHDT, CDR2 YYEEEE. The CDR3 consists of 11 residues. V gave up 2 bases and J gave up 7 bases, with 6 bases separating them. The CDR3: CASSFDSEAFF. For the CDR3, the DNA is TGTGCCAGCAGCTTCGACAGTGAAGCTTTCTTT.

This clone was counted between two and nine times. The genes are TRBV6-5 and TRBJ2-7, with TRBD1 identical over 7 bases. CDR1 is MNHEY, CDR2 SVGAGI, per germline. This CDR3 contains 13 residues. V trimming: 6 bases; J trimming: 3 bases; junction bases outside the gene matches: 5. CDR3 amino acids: CASRWTGDYEQYF. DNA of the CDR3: TGTGCCAGCAGATGGACAGGTGACTACGAGCAGTACTTC.

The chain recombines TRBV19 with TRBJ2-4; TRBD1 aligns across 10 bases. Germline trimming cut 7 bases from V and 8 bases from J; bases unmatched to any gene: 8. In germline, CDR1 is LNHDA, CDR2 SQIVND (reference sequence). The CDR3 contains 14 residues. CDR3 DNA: TGTGCCAGTAAGGGGACAGGGGTCGCTGACATTCAGTACTTC. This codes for CASKGTGVADIQYF.